The present TCR beta chain was sequenced within a study of cytomegalovirus exposure and HLA in healthy donors. With 60 Vbeta and 13 Jbeta primers, the PCR was carried out. Clones were sequenced by immunoSEQ multiplex PCR, and TCRdb holds only the in-frame ones, with some missing. The repertoire consists of some 130,000 clones, with more than 80% occurring once and the leading ten covering more than 2.5%. This CDR3 has 16 residues. Per the germline V gene, CDR1 is MGHRA and CDR2 is YSYEKL. Trimming cost V 6 bases and J 1 base; bases outside gene matches: 7. A note on this clone: Its antigen remains unidentified.

Study results and limitations: In a later analysis, a genetic analysis reported fewer productive-TCR N-insertions in an Asian-associated ancestry cluster than the cohort average.

Sequences were obtained from PBMCs. The gene calls are TRBV4-1 and TRBJ2-5; 11 nucleotides match TRBD2. The TCR comes from a male donor in good health and CMV-seronegative. CDR3 region: CASRTTSGGVQETQYF. The DNA for the CDR3 is TGCGCCAGCAGGACTACTAGCGGGGGTGTCCAAGAGACCCAGTACTTC.